Reported below is one T cell receptor (beta chain). Its target is not known. The entry originates in a study of neurological immune-mediated disorders. With 10-nucleotide random UMIs included, cDNA was synthesized by 5'RACE. TCRdb called the 5' RACE reads again in MiXCR, with one record for every CDR3 protein. The data contain 65,000 to 85,000 distinct CDR3 sequences, 5% to 6% of them seen just once; the ten biggest clones take up 7.9%. Whole-study results and caveats: The multiple sclerosis repertoire cluster was not associated with any clinical or MRI feature.

The V end was cut by 0 bases, the J end by 2 bases, with 10 bases between. CDR1 SGHRS and CDR2 YFSETQ come from the germline V gene. The CDR3 has 15 residues. As for time point: longitudinal time-point 2. Preparation of the unsorted libraries drew on 2 million PBMCs stored at -80 C. This chain links TRBV5-1 with TRBJ2-3, with D possibly being TRBD1 (5 bases). Source material: PBMCs. The receptor comes from a woman aged 55-70 years with multiple sclerosis. CDR3 sequence (DNA): TGCGCCAGCAGCTTGGTTGGCAGGGCCACAGATACGCAGTATTTT. This codes for CASSLVGRATDTQYF.